Each of the 32 T cell receptor beta chains below was sequenced from the same sample in a study of T cells in Graves' hyperthyroidism and ophthalmopathy. Amplified TCR beta CDR3 regions came from RNA transcripts. The study used the HTBI primer set for a first-round RT-PCR of the TCR CDR3. TCRdb used MiXCR to reprocess the multiplex PCR reads, holding one entry per CDR3 protein. This table holds about 570,000 distinct CDR3 sequences, just over 45% found once. The sequencing input was peripheral blood or thyroid tissue (not recorded which). The receptor set was obtained from an adult woman with Graves' disease, either hyperthyroidism or ophthalmopathy (not recorded which).

This clonotype was seen at least ten times. The V call is TRBV9, the J call TRBJ1-3, with no clear D. CDR3 length equals 15 residues. The V and J ends lost 1 base and 0 bases respectively, with 8 bases between them. Per germline, CDR1 SGDLS and CDR2 YYNGEE. CDR3 DNA: TGTGCCAGCAGCGTATCTCCCGGCTCTGGAAACACCATATATTTT. This encodes CASSVSPGSGNTIYF.

Ten or more counts support this clonotype. This chain joins TRBV5-1 and TRBJ1-4, with unresolved D. Per the germline V gene, CDR1 is SGHRS and CDR2 is YFSETQ. This CDR3 comprises 14 residues. V lost 1 base and J lost 8, with 12 bases in between. The CDR3 reads CASSLWPGKEKLFF. CDR3 in DNA: TGCGCCAGCAGCTTGTGGCCCGGAAAAGAAAAACTGTTTTTT.

The chain joins TRBV5-1 to TRBJ1-5; D ambiguous. V was clipped by 1 base and J by 5 bases, with 10 bases between them. Looked up from germline, CDR1 is SGHRS and CDR2 is YFSETQ. This CDR3 region has 14 residues. CDR3 residues: CASSLRGDDQPQHF. CDR3 DNA sequence: TGCGCCAGCAGCTTGAGAGGTGACGATCAGCCCCAGCATTTT.

This clonotype was counted many times. The V and J genes are TRBV19 and TRBJ2-5; D not certain. CDR3 length: 14 amino acids. The V end was cut by 3 bases, the J end by 1 base, with 9 bases between. Per the germline V gene, CDR1 is LNHDA and CDR2 is SQIVND (reference sequence). The CDR3 region has the DNA TGTGCCAGTAGTATTTGGATTGGCCAAGAGACCCAGTACTTC. Its protein product is CASSIWIGQETQYF.

The chain links TRBV2 to TRBJ2-7; D is ambiguous. CDR3 size: 12 residues. Germline lookup yields CDR1 SNHLY and CDR2 FYNNEI. Trimming cost V 4 bases and J 3 bases, with 7 bases left between them. The CDR3 DNA sequence: TGTGCCAGCAGTGGAACAGACTACGAGCAGTACTTC. Translation: CASSGTDYEQYF.

This sequence joins TRBV6-5 and TRBJ2-5, with TRBD2 matching 10 bases. This CDR3 contains 17 residues. Germline trimming cut 5 bases from V and 5 bases from J; bases unmatched to any gene: 14. Germline values: CDR1 MNHEY, CDR2 SVGAGI. The chain's CDR3 is CASSQLSGRAFTETQYF. In DNA, the CDR3 is TGTGCCAGCAGTCAGCTAAGCGGGAGGGCCTTCACTGAGACCCAGTACTTC.

The genes are TRBV6-6 and TRBJ2-5, with D perhaps matching TRBD2 (5 bases). The CDR3 consists of 13 residues. Germline assignment: CDR1 MNHNY and CDR2 SVGAGI (reference sequence). V was cut by 2 bases and J by 3 bases, with 7 bases left in between. The CDR3 loop reads CASSYAGEETQYF. The CDR3 DNA reads TGTGCCAGCAGTTACGCGGGTGAAGAGACCCAGTACTTC.

This rearrangement joins TRBV2 to TRBJ1-2; TRBD1 matches 7 bases. Trimming at V came to 4 bases and at J to 6 bases, leaving 5 bases not matched to a gene. This CDR3 region has 13 residues. From germline, CDR1 is SNHLY and CDR2 FYNNEI. The CDR3 loop reads CASSGPGGNGYTF. Here the CDR3 DNA reads TGTGCCAGCAGTGGGCCAGGGGGTAATGGCTACACCTTC.

This clonotype came up once. J is TRBJ1-4 and V is TRBV5-4, with 9 bases that match TRBD1. Unmatched junction bases numbered 6, after V lost 4 bases and J lost 5 bases. The CDR3 contains 15 residues. Germline CDR1 is SGHNT and CDR2 is YYREEE (reference sequence). The CDR3 sequence is CASSTNRGLNEKLFF. The CDR3 DNA reads as TGTGCCAGCAGCACCAACAGGGGGCTGAATGAAAAACTGTTTTTT.

The table lists this clonotype with many counts. The gene calls are TRBV7-3 and TRBJ2-5; D not resolved. Germline V CDR1 and CDR2: SGHTA, FQGTGA. V was pared by 1 base and J by 2 bases, with 14 bases between. The CDR3 runs 16 residues. CDR3 residues: CASSLRGGRDQETQYF. The CDR3 DNA follows: TGTGCCAGCAGCTTAAGAGGCGGAAGGGATCAAGAGACCCAGTACTTC.

Remarks on this clonotype: Just one base apart from a much larger clone, this may be a read error. The chain combines TRBV19 with TRBJ1-1, with D possibly matching TRBD1 (5 bases). V was cut by 3 bases and J by 3 bases, with 17 bases left in between. The germline CDR1 and CDR2 sequences are LNHDA and SQIVND (reference sequence). There are 16 residues in the CDR3. CDR3 nucleotides: TGTGCCAGTAGTATGTGGGGGTTTTTTCTCGACACTGAAGCTTTCTTT. Protein sequence: CASSMWGFFLDTEAFF.

This clonotype was recorded a few times. The CDR3 reads CASSTLDRGRDYGYTF. The CDR3 DNA reads TGCGCCAGCAGCACGTTGGACAGGGGGCGCGACTATGGCTACACCTTC. The chain couples TRBV5-1 to TRBJ1-2, with TRBD1 identical over 11 bases. V dropped 4 bases and J dropped 3; count of bases not matched to a gene: 8. The germline V gene encodes CDR1 SGHRS and CDR2 YFSETQ. CDR3 length equals 16 residues.

As for this clonotype: With a much larger clone just one base away, this may be a read error. The chain is built from TRBV7-9 and TRBJ1-2; TRBD1 matches 9 bases. Germline CDR1 reads SEHNR; CDR2 reads FQNEAQ (reference sequence). This CDR3 contains 13 residues. V shed 7 bases and J 5 bases; nucleotides not matched to a gene: 5. The CDR3 DNA is TGTGCCAGCAACGGGGGACAGGGTTATGGCTACACCTTC. Encoded protein: CASNGGQGYGYTF.

In the case of this clonotype: This CDR3 fails to terminate in the conserved phenylalanine or tryptophan, so it likely reflects a read error. The DNA is omitted, as the CDR3 cannot be located on it reliably, and the CDR3 follows TCRdb's listing. The J gene is TRBJ2-2, the V gene TRBV7-9; TRBD1, as called in the table, went unchecked against the DNA. Germline V gives CDR1 SEHNR, CDR2 FQNEAQ (reference sequence). Both ends counted, the CDR3 spans 14 residues. The CDR3 spells CASSPRGNTGELLT.

About this clonotype: The junction departs from the called germline gene at one end, perhaps through a read error. This chain uses TRBV13 with TRBJ1-2; 12 bases agree with TRBD1. Per germline, CDR1 PRHDT and CDR2 FYEKMQ (reference sequence). This CDR3 region has 16 residues. The CDR3 is CASSPGTGGRSYGYTF. The CDR3 region has the DNA TGCGCCAGCAGCCCCGGGACAGGGGGCCGCAGCTATGGCTACACCTTC.

This clonotype was counted ten times or more. The chain recombines TRBV27 with TRBJ1-1, with D unclear. Trimming took off 6 bases at V and 4 bases at J, with 18 bases between the two ends. The germline CDR1 and CDR2 sequences are MNHEY and SMNVEV (reference sequence). The CDR3 is 15 amino acids. DNA of the CDR3: TGTGCCAGCAGACCCGATACGCGACGCGGCACTGAAGCTTTCTTT. It encodes CASRPDTRRGTEAFF.

In its sample, this clonotype was seen once. The chain has TRBV2 and TRBJ1-3, with D uncertain. Germline loops: CDR1 SNHLY, CDR2 FYNNEI. V was cut by 6 bases and J by 3 bases, with 21 bases left in between. The CDR3 loop spans 17 amino acids. This chain's CDR3 is CASRRLTVPRSGNTIYF. CDR3 in DNA: TGTGCCAGCAGGAGGTTGACGGTCCCCCGGAGTGGAAACACCATATATTTT. Variable domain in full (rest from reference TRBV2 and TRBJ1-3): EPEVTQTPSHQVTQMGQEVILRCVPISNHLYFYWYRQILGQKVEFLVSFYNNEISEKSEIFDDQFSVERPDGSNFTLKIRSTKLEDSAMYFCASRRLTVPRSGNTIYFGEGSWLTVV.

In DNA form, the CDR3 reads TGTGCCAGCAGGCGGACAGGGGAAGAAAAACTGTTTTTT. It encodes CASRRTGEEKLFF. The genes are TRBV27 and TRBJ1-4, with 9 bases fitting TRBD1. Germline V gene data show CDR1 as MNHEY and CDR2 as SMNVEV (reference sequence). The CDR3 totals 13 residues. V lost 6 bases, J lost 8 bases, and 4 bases stayed unmatched.

The rearrangement links TRBV20-1 to TRBJ2-7; D remains ambiguous. The J call is uncertain, as TRBJ2-1 better fits the DNA end. Germline values: CDR1 DFQATT, CDR2 SNEGSKA (reference sequence). This CDR3 contains 10 residues. CDR3 protein: CSARSAEQFF. DNA for the CDR3: TGCAGTGCTAGAAGCGCCGAGCAGTTCTTC.

This chain connects TRBV15 to TRBJ2-7; TRBD1 agrees at 7 bases. Trimming at V came to 3 bases and at J to 6 bases, leaving 8 bases not matched to a gene. The CDR3 is 14 amino acids. In germline, CDR1 is LNHNV, CDR2 YYDKDF (reference sequence). CDR3 coding DNA: TGTGCCACCAGCAGGGCGACAGGGAGCGGCGAGCAGTACTTC. Translation gives CATSRATGSGEQYF.

This clonotype has at least ten counts. The rearrangement links TRBV3-1 to TRBJ2-5, with 8 bases matching TRBD1. CDR3 length: 15 amino acids. Trimming removed 4 bases from V and 4 bases from J; junction bases left unmatched: 8. Per the germline V gene, CDR1 is LGHDT and CDR2 is YNNKEL (reference sequence). The CDR3 DNA reads as TGTGCCAGCAGCCTCGGATCCAGGGGGCGAGAGACCCAGTACTTC. Protein: CASSLGSRGRETQYF.

Regarding this clonotype: The CDR3 end shows no conserved phenylalanine or tryptophan, and so a read error is likely. The limits of the CDR3 on the DNA are not certain, so only TCRdb's listed CDR3 is given. The V call is TRBV19, the J call TRBJ2-6; the DNA was not used to check the table's D call, TRBD1. The CDR3 sequence runs 10 residues, both termini included. Germline assignment: CDR1 LNHDA and CDR2 SQIVND (reference sequence). CDR3 region: CASSITSSGA.

J is TRBJ2-5 and V is TRBV10-3, with TRBD1 matching over 10 bases. The CDR3 totals 17 residues. J lost 5 bases, V lost 6 bases, and 15 bases had no gene match. Germline values: CDR1 ENHRY, CDR2 SYGVKD. This CDR3 is CAISLGPGQGMMETQYF. In DNA form, the CDR3 reads TGTGCCATCAGCCTAGGACCGGGACAGGGGATGATGGAGACCCAGTACTTC.

This sequence joins TRBV20-1 and TRBJ2-7, with D possibly TRBD2 on 6 matching bases. The V end lost 5 bases, the J end lost 8 bases, and 19 bases lay between the germline ends. The CDR3 covers 13 residues. Germline V gene data show CDR1 as DFQATT and CDR2 as SNEGSKA (reference sequence). The DNA of the CDR3 is TGCAGTGCTGCGGAGGGTAGTAAGCCCCAGCAGTACTTC. Protein: CSAAEGSKPQQYF.

This clonotype was observed a handful of times. V is TRBV30 and J is TRBJ1-5; possibly TRBD1 for D (6 bases). The CDR3 totals 14 residues. CDR1 is GTSNPN, CDR2 SVGIG, per germline (reference sequence). Trimming took 0 bases from V and 7 from J, leaving 13 bases between them. CDR3 DNA: TGTGCCTGGAGTGTCCTACAGGGAGGACAGCCCCAGCATTTT. Residues: CAWSVLQGGQPQHF.

The sample holds many counts of this clonotype. The CDR3 DNA reads as TGCGCCAGCAGCTCTGGTCCGGGGCTTACGAACGAGCAGTACTTC. The encoded protein is CASSSGPGLTNEQYF. The rearrangement uses TRBV5-1 and TRBJ2-7, with D perhaps TRBD1 or TRBD2 (5 bases each). Germline CDR1 is SGHRS and CDR2 is YFSETQ. The CDR3 sequence is 15 residues long. The V end lost 3 bases, the J end lost 5 bases, and 18 bases lay between the germline ends. Looking up the rest from reference TRBV5-1 and TRBJ2-7 gives the full variable domain: KAGVTQTPRYLIKTRGQQVTLSCSPISGHRSVSWYQQTPGQGLQFLFEYFSETQRNKGNFPGRFSGRQFSNSRSEMNVSTLELGDSALYLCASSSGPGLTNEQYFGPGTRLTVT.

To note about this clonotype: A much larger clone is a single base away; this may be a read error. V gene TRBV5-1 combines with J gene TRBJ2-7, with 9 bases matching TRBD2. Germline V lookup: CDR1 SGHRS, CDR2 YFSETQ. The CDR3 contains 15 residues. The V gene end was trimmed by 0 bases and the J gene end by 4 bases; junction bases not matched to a gene: 5. In nucleotides, the CDR3 is TGCGCCAGCAGCTTGGGACTAGCGGAGAGGTACGAGCAGTACTTC. It is translated as CASSLGLAERYEQYF.

This clonotype was seen once. V usage is TRBV5-1 and J usage is TRBJ2-5; 11 bases line up with TRBD2. The germline V gene has CDR1 SGHRS and CDR2 YFSETQ. V shed 9 bases, J shed 3 bases, and the junction held 7 bases outside the gene matches. The CDR3 consists of 14 residues. DNA of the CDR3: TGCGCCACCCTGGAACTAGCGGGAGAAGAGACCCAGTACTTC. Translated: CATLELAGEETQYF.

This chain connects TRBV20-1 to TRBJ1-5, with 7 bases aligning to TRBD1. Trimming took 6 bases from V and 5 from J; bases not matched to a gene: 4. The CDR3 runs to 12 residues. In germline, CDR1 is DFQATT, CDR2 SNEGSKA (reference sequence). In DNA form, the CDR3 reads TGCAGTGCCAAGCAGGGGGATCAGCCCCAGCATTTT. As protein: CSAKQGDQPQHF.

The chain combines TRBV29-1 with TRBJ2-2, with D maybe TRBD1 (5 bases). CDR3 length equals 10 residues. V shed 7 bases and J shed 7 bases, with 7 bases lying between them. Germline assignment: CDR1 SQVTM and CDR2 ANQGSEA. Here the CDR3 DNA reads TGCAGCGCGCAGGGCGGGGAGCTGTTTTTT. Amino acid sequence: CSAQGGELFF.

At least ten counts were recorded for this clonotype. The V gene is TRBV20-1, the J gene TRBJ1-2, with 7 bases matching TRBD1. Trimming cost V 3 bases and J 4 bases; bases outside gene matches: 8. This CDR3 spans 14 amino acids. The germline V gene encodes CDR1 DFQATT and CDR2 SNEGSKA (reference sequence). CDR3 nucleotides: TGCAGTGCTAGTCTGGCAGGGGGTGCCTATGGCTACACCTTC. Its translation: CSASLAGGAYGYTF.

The chain links TRBV2 to TRBJ2-7; D is uncertain. Looked up from germline, CDR1 is SNHLY and CDR2 is FYNNEI. This CDR3 spans 15 amino acids. Trimming cost V 6 bases and J 0 bases, with 15 bases left between them. CDR3 loop: CASRGEAGVSYEQYF. The CDR3 region has the DNA TGTGCCAGCAGGGGCGAGGCAGGTGTCTCCTACGAGCAGTACTTC. Complete variable domain (other parts from reference TRBV2 and TRBJ2-7): EPEVTQTPSHQVTQMGQEVILRCVPISNHLYFYWYRQILGQKVEFLVSFYNNEISEKSEIFDDQFSVERPDGSNFTLKIRSTKLEDSAMYFCASRGEAGVSYEQYFGPGTRLTVT.